This passage covers 31 T cell receptor beta chains from one sample sequenced in a study of early T cells in non-severe SARS-CoV-2 infection (dated by TCRdb to the early 2020s). Library preparation used 5' RACE. TCRdb names NextSeq 500 as the instrument used. TCRdb's own reprocessing of the public reads used fastp at Q25 and MiXCR and kept productive beta chains. Under each unique CDR3 protein, matching rows form one entry showing the most common genes and DNA. In this sample the table shows more than 90,000 distinct CDR3 sequences, 11% of which occur a single time. The top ten clonotypes cover roughly 5% of the sample. The sequenced sample consisted of whole blood. The receptors originated from an adult who was a healthcare worker with PCR-confirmed SARS-CoV-2 infection or an uninfected control (not recorded which).

This clonotype was seen more than once but under ten times. The V call is TRBV20-1, the J call TRBJ1-1, with D perhaps TRBD1 (5 bases). The CDR3 consists of 12 residues. The germline V and J ends were trimmed by 3 bases and 5 bases, with 10 bases remaining between them. The germline CDR1 and CDR2 sequences are DFQATT and SNEGSKA (reference sequence). CDR3 protein: CSARRGWTEAFF. The CDR3 DNA follows: TGCAGTGCTAGGAGGGGTTGGACTGAAGCTTTCTTT.

This clonotype was seen a handful of times. This chain connects TRBV19 to TRBJ2-5; D not certain. CDR3 length equals 13 residues. V lost 5 bases and J lost 5, with 12 bases in between. Germline-derived CDR1 and CDR2 are LNHDA and SQIVND (reference sequence). CDR3 DNA: TGTGCCAGTAGTCCAAACTGGCAGGAGACCCAGTACTTC. It specifies CASSPNWQETQYF.

The table lists this clonotype with many counts. V usage is TRBV6-2 or TRBV6-3 and J usage is TRBJ2-1; D might be TRBD1 (5 bases). The CDR3 length is 15 residues. Germline V gene lookup returns CDR1 MNHEY and CDR2 SVGEGT. The ends were cut back, 5 bases at V and 7 bases at J, with 18 bases in the middle. The CDR3 here is CASSPPDISENEQFF. CDR3 sequence (DNA): TGTGCCAGCAGTCCGCCGGACATAAGTGAGAATGAGCAGTTCTTC.

In this sample, this clonotype turned up many times. The rearrangement links TRBV28 to TRBJ2-1; 10 bases are shared with TRBD2. The germline V gene has CDR1 MDHEN and CDR2 SYDVKM. The V gene end was trimmed by 3 bases and the J gene end by 5 bases; junction bases not matched to a gene: 7. The CDR3 is 16 amino acids. CDR3 sequence (DNA): TGTGCCAGCAGTTTTAATCTAGCGGGAGAGGACAATGAGCAGTTCTTC. This encodes CASSFNLAGEDNEQFF. Full variable domain (remainder filled in from reference TRBV28 and TRBJ2-1): DVKVTQSSRYLVKRTGEKVFLECVQDMDHENMFWYRQDPGLGLRLIYFSYDVKMKEKGDIPEGYSVSREKKERFSLILESASTNQTSMYLCASSFNLAGEDNEQFFGPGTRLTVL.

The chain joins TRBV29-1 to TRBJ1-1; D ambiguous. The germline V and J ends were trimmed by 4 bases and 10 bases, with 10 bases remaining between them. CDR1 and CDR2 (germline): SQVTM, ANQGSEA. This CDR3 is built from 10 residues. The CDR3 region is CSVGAVGAFF. CDR3 DNA: TGCAGCGTTGGGGCAGTGGGAGCTTTCTTT.

This clonotype was detected many times. This sequence joins TRBV11-3 and TRBJ2-3, with 8 bases matching TRBD1. Germline CDR1 SGHNT, CDR2 YENEEA. This CDR3 contains 17 residues. J lost 2 bases, V lost 4 bases, and 11 bases had no gene match. CDR3 in amino acids: CASSSRTTGGFTDTQYF. CDR3 nucleotide sequence: TGTGCCAGCAGCTCTCGCACCACAGGGGGATTCACAGATACGCAGTATTTT.

There are a few counts of this clonotype. The chain combines TRBV11-2 with TRBJ2-1; 13 positions agree with TRBD2. CDR1 is SGHAT and CDR2 is FQNNGV in the germline V gene. The CDR3 consists of 14 residues. The J segment lost 9 bases and the V segment lost 7 bases, leaving 6 bases of the junction unmatched. DNA for the CDR3: TGTGCCAGCACCTGGACTAGCGGGAGAGGTGAGCAGTTCTTC. Amino acids: CASTWTSGRGEQFF.

This clonotype occurred many times. This chain links TRBV27 with TRBJ1-5; TRBD1 agrees at 7 bases. This CDR3 has 15 amino acids. J was trimmed by 3 bases and V by 5 bases; bases with no gene match: 7. Per germline, CDR1 MNHEY and CDR2 SMNVEV (reference sequence). The CDR3 bases are TGTGCCAGCAGTCCGGACAGGTCGGCCAATCAGCCCCAGCATTTT. Protein sequence: CASSPDRSANQPQHF.

This chain uses TRBV27 with TRBJ2-1; TRBD1 matches 8 bases. Germline V lookup: CDR1 MNHEY, CDR2 SMNVEV (reference sequence). CDR3 length: 15 amino acids. With 3 bases clipped from V and 7 bases from J, the junction kept 8 bases outside the gene matches. The CDR3 coding sequence is TGTGCCAGCAGTTTGGACAGGGTCTACCGTAATGAGCAGTTCTTC. Residues: CASSLDRVYRNEQFF.

This clonotype was counted a few times. V is TRBV6-5 and J is TRBJ1-5; D gene ambiguous. V gave up 4 bases and J gave up 6 bases, with 16 bases separating them. The germline CDR1 and CDR2 sequences are MNHEY and SVGAGI. This CDR3 spans 15 amino acids. The DNA of the CDR3 is TGTGCCAGCAGTTCAATAAAGCGGGGAATTCAGCCCCAGCATTTT. This sequence encodes CASSSIKRGIQPQHF.

The chain employs TRBV11-2 and TRBJ2-1, with TRBD1 as a possible D gene (5 bases). The CDR3 is 15 amino acids. The germline CDR1 and CDR2 sequences are SGHAT and FQNNGV. V lost 1 base and J lost 14, with 21 bases in between. This CDR3 is CASSLGGSATLGEFF. CDR3 DNA: TGTGCCAGCAGCTTAGGAGGCTCAGCTACCTTAGGGGAGTTCTTC.

This CDR3 reads CASSPTSGYTF. CDR3 bases: TGTGCCAGCAGCCCGACTAGTGGCTACACCTTC. The gene calls are TRBV6-6 and TRBJ1-2; D is uncertain. The CDR3 consists of 11 residues. Trimming left V 6 bases short and J 7 bases short, with 9 bases between. The germline gives CDR1 MNHNY, CDR2 SVGAGI (reference sequence).

The CDR3 region has the DNA TGTGCCAGCAGCTTCTCCGGGACCTCTGAAGCTTTCTTT. It codes for CASSFSGTSEAFF. This sequence joins TRBV11-3 and TRBJ1-1; D perhaps matches TRBD1 (5 bases). Germline loops: CDR1 SGHNT, CDR2 YENEEA. The V gene lost 3 bases and the J gene lost 6 bases, with 11 bases spanning the gap. The CDR3 is 13 residues long.

This clonotype was recorded at least ten times. The chain links TRBV2 to TRBJ1-2; D is uncertain. Germline V lookup: CDR1 SNHLY, CDR2 FYNNEI. The CDR3 is 14 amino acids. Deletions cut 2 bases from V and 2 bases from J, with 9 bases between. CDR3 coding DNA: TGTGCCAGCAGTGAAACCACAGCGAACTATGGCTACACCTTC. Protein sequence: CASSETTANYGYTF.

This clonotype was counted between two and nine times. The chain has TRBV7-2 and TRBJ1-1, with D perhaps TRBD1 (5 bases). Trimming removed 1 base from V and 6 bases from J, with 15 bases in between. The CDR3 spans 15 residues. Germline V gene lookup returns CDR1 SGHTA and CDR2 FQGNSA. CDR3 coding DNA: TGTGCCAGCAGCTTAGTGGCGGGGGTAGGGGCTGAAGCTTTCTTT. Translated: CASSLVAGVGAEAFF.

This clonotype was observed a few times. This sequence joins TRBV10-3 and TRBJ1-6; no clear D. CDR3 length: 16 residues. Trimming removed 2 bases at V and 8 bases at J, with 16 bases between. Germline CDR1 is ENHRY and CDR2 is SYGVKD. CDR3 sequence: CAISEPRQSLDSPLHF. As DNA, the CDR3 is TGTGCCATCAGTGAGCCTCGTCAAAGCTTGGATTCACCCCTCCACTTT.

In this sample, this clonotype turned up many times. This rearrangement joins TRBV9 to TRBJ2-7; 7 bases are shared with TRBD2. Germline assignment: CDR1 SGDLS and CDR2 YYNGEE. CDR3 length: 15 residues. V shed 3 bases, J shed 0 bases, and the junction held 6 bases outside the gene matches. DNA of the CDR3: TGTGCCAGCAGCGCTCTAGCGGAGCTCTCCTACGAGCAGTACTTC. This translates into CASSALAELSYEQYF.

This clonotype was seen a few times. The chain is built from TRBV4-1 and TRBJ1-1; tentative D call: TRBD1 (6 bases). Per the germline V gene, CDR1 is MGHRA and CDR2 is YSYEKL. Trimming took off 0 bases at V and 1 base at J, with 9 bases between the two ends. This CDR3 region has 15 residues. Written as DNA, the CDR3 is TGCGCCAGCAGCCAAGAGTTACAGGGGAACACTGAAGCTTTCTTT. Protein sequence: CASSQELQGNTEAFF.

This clonotype was observed at least ten times. The V and J genes are TRBV27 and TRBJ2-3; TRBD1 agrees at 7 bases. The V gene end was trimmed by 7 bases and the J gene end by 1 base; junction bases not matched to a gene: 14. This CDR3 region has 17 residues. The germline V gene has CDR1 MNHEY and CDR2 SMNVEV (reference sequence). The CDR3 sequence is CASKAEDYRGGTDTQYF. CDR3 nucleotides: TGTGCCAGCAAAGCCGAGGATTACAGGGGTGGCACAGATACGCAGTATTTT.

The genes are TRBV28 and TRBJ2-1; 8 bases agree with TRBD2. This CDR3 comprises 14 residues. J lost 7 bases, V lost 3 bases, and 5 bases had no gene match. CDR1 is MDHEN and CDR2 is SYDVKM in the germline V gene. The CDR3 DNA follows: TGTGCCAGCAGTTTGACTAGCGAGAAGAATGAGCAGTTCTTC. It yields the protein CASSLTSEKNEQFF.

This clonotype was picked up many times. The rearrangement uses TRBV29-1 and TRBJ1-6; 8 bases align to TRBD1. Germline-derived CDR1 and CDR2 are SQVTM and ANQGSEA. The CDR3 runs to 13 residues. The V gene end was trimmed by 4 bases and the J gene end by 8 bases; junction bases not matched to a gene: 4. DNA for the CDR3: TGCAGCGTTGTGGTGGACAGGGATTCACCCCTCCACTTT. Translating gives CSVVVDRDSPLHF. The full variable domain, with the rest looked up from reference TRBV29-1 and TRBJ1-6, is SAVISQKPSRDICQRGTSLTIQCQVDSQVTMMFWYRQQPGQSLTLIATANQGSEATYESGFVIDKFPISRPNLTFSTLTVSNMSPEDSSIYLCSVVVDRDSPLHFGNGTRLTVT.

V and J are TRBV12-3 or TRBV12-4 and TRBJ2-7, with no clear D. The CDR3 consists of 13 residues. V lost 5 bases and J lost 3, with 11 bases in between. The CDR3 sequence is CASSPDRLYEQYF. For the CDR3, the DNA is TGTGCCAGCAGTCCGGATCGACTCTACGAGCAGTACTTC.

This clonotype was seen a few times. The V call is TRBV7-2, the J call TRBJ2-1; TRBD1 matches 7 bases. The CDR3 is 16 residues long. CDR1 SGHTA and CDR2 FQGNSA come from the germline V gene. Trimming removed 1 base from V and 3 bases from J; junction bases left unmatched: 6. DNA for the CDR3: TGTGCCAGCAGCTTAGGGAGACAGGGTTTCTACAATGAGCAGTTCTTC. Translation: CASSLGRQGFYNEQFF. Filled out from reference TRBV7-2 and TRBJ2-1, the complete variable domain reads GAGVSQSPSNKVTEKGKDVELRCDPISGHTALYWYRQSLGQGLEFLIYFQGNSAPDKSGLPSDRFSAERTGGSVSTLTIQRTQQEDSAVYLCASSLGRQGFYNEQFFGPGTRLTVL.

V is TRBV12-3 or TRBV12-4 and J is TRBJ2-7, with TRBD1 matching over 7 bases. The V gene end was trimmed by 5 bases and the J gene end by 10 bases; junction bases not matched to a gene: 11. The CDR3 loop spans 13 amino acids. CDR3 coding DNA: TGTGCCAGCAGTCTACGGGACAGCGGTCGCCAGTACTTC. It translates to CASSLRDSGRQYF.

The rearrangement joins TRBV18 to TRBJ2-3; tentatively, D is TRBD1 (6 bases). Trimming removed 0 bases from V and 5 bases from J, with 15 bases in between. Germline assignment: CDR1 KGHSH and CDR2 LQKENI. This CDR3 region has 16 residues. CDR3 protein: CASSPPLVGARDTQYF. CDR3 nucleotides: TGTGCCAGCTCACCACCCCTGGTGGGGGCGAGAGATACGCAGTATTTT.

The rearrangement joins TRBV29-1 to TRBJ2-7, with 8 positions matching TRBD1. The germline gives CDR1 SQVTM, CDR2 ANQGSEA. V lost 5 bases to trimming and J lost 1 base; unmatched junction nucleotides: 7. The CDR3 has 14 amino acids. DNA of the CDR3: TGCAGCGTTAGAGTGACAGGGGATTCCTACGAGCAGTACTTC. This sequence encodes CSVRVTGDSYEQYF.

CDR3 amino acids: CASSQSLPNTGELFF. CDR3 nucleotides: TGTGCCAGCAGCCAATCGTTACCCAACACCGGGGAGCTGTTTTTT. The V gene is TRBV16, the J gene TRBJ2-2, with no clear D. V lost 0 bases and J lost 2, with 7 bases in between. Germline lookup yields CDR1 KGHSY and CDR2 FQNENV. CDR3 size: 15 residues.

The V gene is TRBV12-3 or TRBV12-4, the J gene TRBJ1-5; no firm D call. The CDR3 spans 15 residues. V was pared by 4 bases and J by 3 bases, with 13 bases between. In nucleotides, the CDR3 is TGTGCCAGCAGTTACGACATCGTCAACAATCAGCCCCAGCATTTT. This translates into CASSYDIVNNQPQHF.

The chain has TRBV12-3 or TRBV12-4 and TRBJ1-1; a weak D match, TRBD1 (6 bases). The CDR3 has 14 amino acids. V was shortened by 0 bases and J by 2 bases, with 7 bases between the two germline ends. CDR3 sequence reads: CASSLARGNTEAFF. As DNA, the CDR3 is TGTGCCAGCAGTTTAGCCAGGGGTAACACTGAAGCTTTCTTT.

This clonotype has at least ten counts. The chain couples TRBV5-4 to TRBJ1-2, with D perhaps matching TRBD1 (5 bases). Germline loops: CDR1 SGHNT, CDR2 YYREEE (reference sequence). Trimming cost V 5 bases and J 8 bases, with 16 bases left between them. The CDR3 has 13 amino acids. CDR3 nucleotide sequence: TGTGCCAGCAGGCGGGACGGTGGAGAGGGCTACACCTTC. Its protein is CASRRDGGEGYTF.

Many counts were recorded for this clonotype. The chain carries TRBV3-1 and TRBJ1-6; D gene unclear. Germline CDR1 reads LGHDT; CDR2 reads YNNKEL (reference sequence). CDR3 length: 15 residues. Deletions cut 3 bases from V and 10 bases from J, with 16 bases between. CDR3 amino acids: CASSHGRREGSPLHF. For the CDR3, the DNA is TGTGCCAGCAGCCACGGGAGGAGGGAAGGGTCACCCCTCCACTTT.